Sequencing of this T cell receptor (beta chain) was carried out in a study of response to subunit inactivated influenza vaccine. Overall study results and limits: Researchers suggested that each seasonal influenza vaccination recruits few new T cells.

TCRdb analysed the RT-PCR reads with MiXCR anew, one entry per CDR3 protein. The table includes about 500,000 distinct CDR3 sequences, 7.2% detected once. This clonotype was seen a few times. Its antigen remains unknown. The sample here was PBMCs from blood, taken 23 to 25 months after vaccination. This TCR came from a man between 50 and 75 years old who received an inactivated influenza vaccine.

In nucleotides, the CDR3 is TGCGCCAGCAGCTTGTCAGGGCTAGGCCACGATGAGCAGTTCTTC. Amino acids: CASSLSGLGHDEQFF. V usage is TRBV5-1 and J usage is TRBJ2-1; a possible D gene is TRBD1 (5 bases). The germline CDR1 and CDR2 sequences are SGHRS and YFSETQ. There are 15 residues in the CDR3. V was trimmed by 1 base and J by 8 bases, leaving 16 bases between them. Full variable domain (rest looked up from reference TRBV5-1 and TRBJ2-1): KAGVTQTPRYLIKTRGQQVTLSCSPISGHRSVSWYQQTPGQGLQFLFEYFSETQRNKGNFPGRFSGRQFSNSRSEMNVSTLELGDSALYLCASSLSGLGHDEQFFGPGTRLTVL.